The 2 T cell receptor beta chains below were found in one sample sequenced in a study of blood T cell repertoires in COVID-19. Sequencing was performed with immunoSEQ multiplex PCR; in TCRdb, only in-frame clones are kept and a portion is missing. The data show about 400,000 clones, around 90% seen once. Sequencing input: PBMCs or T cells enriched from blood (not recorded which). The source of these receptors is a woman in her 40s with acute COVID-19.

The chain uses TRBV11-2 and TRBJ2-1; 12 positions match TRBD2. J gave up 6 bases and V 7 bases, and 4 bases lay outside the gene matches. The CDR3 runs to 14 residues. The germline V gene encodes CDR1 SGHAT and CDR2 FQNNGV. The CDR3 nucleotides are TGTGCCAGCACTAGCGGGGGGGCCGCCAATGAGCAGTTCTTC. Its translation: CASTSGGAANEQFF.

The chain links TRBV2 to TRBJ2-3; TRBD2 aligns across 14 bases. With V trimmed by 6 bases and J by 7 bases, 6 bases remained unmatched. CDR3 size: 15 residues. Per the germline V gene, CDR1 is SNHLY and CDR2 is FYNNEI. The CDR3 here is CASSGRTSGGNTQYF. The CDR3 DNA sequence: TGTGCCAGCAGCGGGCGGACTAGCGGGGGGAATACGCAGTATTTT.